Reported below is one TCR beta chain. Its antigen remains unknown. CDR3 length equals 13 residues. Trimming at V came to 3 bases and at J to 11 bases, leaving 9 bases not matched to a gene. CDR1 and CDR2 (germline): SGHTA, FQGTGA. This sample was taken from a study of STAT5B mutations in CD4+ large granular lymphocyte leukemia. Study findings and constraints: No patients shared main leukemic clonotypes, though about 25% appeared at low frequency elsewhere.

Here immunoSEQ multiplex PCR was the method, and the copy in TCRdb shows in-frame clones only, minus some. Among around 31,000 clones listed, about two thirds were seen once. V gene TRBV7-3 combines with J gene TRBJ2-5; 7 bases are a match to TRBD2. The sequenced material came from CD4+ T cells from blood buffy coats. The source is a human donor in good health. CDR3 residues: CASSLTSLEEQYF. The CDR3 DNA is TGTGCCAGCAGCTTGACTAGCTTGGAAGAGCAGTACTTC.